A selection of T cell receptor beta chains follows, all from one sample in a study of OX40 agonist ivuxolimab in advanced cancers. The table came from immunoSEQ multiplex PCR; TCRdb's copy has only in-frame clones and leaves some out. The table shows tens of thousands of clones, with 85% occurring only once. The sequencing used CD4+ or CD8+ T cells sorted from blood, collected in a trial of the OX40 agonist ivuxolimab. These receptors all stem from an adult with an advanced solid tumor such as melanoma, head and neck, liver or kidney cancer. CDR3s include the opening cysteine and the closing phenylalanine or tryptophan. Each record gives: clone size, J gene, D gene, V gene, CDR3 DNA, CDR3 protein. D genes are given only for firm matches. Expanded clones are given a class, and other clones once, few, many or no size at all.

- TRBJ1-4 - TRBV7-7 TGTGCCAGCAGCCGGGGGCATGGGACTAATGAAAAACTGTTTTTT CASSRGHGTNEKLFF
- TRBJ1-1 - TRBV27 TGTGCCAGCAGACCCCTTGGGGGCGGCCGAACTGAAGCTTTCTTT CASRPLGGGRTEAFF
- TRBJ2-3 TRBD2 TRBV10-3 TGTGCCATCAGTGAGGGGCTAGCGGGAGGGAGTCGTGCAGATACGCAGTATTTT CAISEGLAGGSRADTQYF
- TRBJ2-1 TRBD1 TRBV11-3 TGTGCCAGCAGCTTAGAGGGACAGATTCTGTTCTTC CASSLEGQILFF
- TRBJ2-2 TRBD2 TRBV6-5 TGTGCCAGCAGTTACTCGACTAGCGTCGCTCCCGGGGAGCTGTTTTTT CASSYSTSVAPGELFF
- TRBJ1-2 - TRBV28 TGTGCCATAGTAGGGGGGCCCCGTGGGGGCTACACCTTC CAIVGGPRGGYTF
- TRBJ1-2 - TRBV7-2 TGTGCCAGCAGCCCCGGCTATGGCTACACCTTC CASSPGYGYTF
- TRBJ1-1 TRBD1 TRBV6-1 TGTGCCAGCAGAACCGGACAGGGTAAAGCTTTCTTT CASRTGQGKAFF
few TRBJ2-7 TRBD1 TRBV29-1 TGCAGCGTTAAAGGACAGGGGGCTGGATACGAGCAGTACTTC CSVKGQGAGYEQYF
- TRBJ1-1 - TRBV15 TGTGCCACCAGCAGAGGGGTAAGAGACACCTACATGAACACTGAAGCTTTCTTT CATSRGVRDTYMNTEAFF
- TRBJ1-2 - TRBV4-1 TGCGCCAGCAGCCAAGATGCACGAAACGGGGAATATGGCTACACCTTC CASSQDARNGEYGYTF
- TRBJ2-5 TRBD2 TRBV9 TGTGCCAGCAGCGTTTCTTCTAGCGGGGGTCTAGAGACCCAGTACTTC CASSVSSSGGLETQYF
- TRBJ1-4 - TRBV7-6 TGTGCCAGCAGCTTAGGGGTCAGGGAAAAACTGTTTTTT CASSLGVREKLFF
- TRBJ1-1 - TRBV19 TGTGCCAGTACCAGGATAGGGGCAGGGGCTCCTGAAGCTTTCTTT CASTRIGAGAPEAFF
- TRBJ2-5 TRBD1 TRBV6-5 TGTGCCAGCAGTTACTCAGGGGGACAGGGGTGGGAGACCCAGTACTTC CASSYSGGQGWETQYF
- TRBJ1-4 - TRBV28 TGTGCCAGCAGAGCATTGCGGGGGCCGATTGATGAAAAACTGTTTTTT CASRALRGPIDEKLFF
- TRBJ1-2 - TRBV5-4 TGTGCCAGCAGCTGGCCCGAGGGCGCGATTAACTATGGCTACACCTTC CASSWPEGAINYGYTF
- TRBJ2-3 - TRBV5-1 TGCGCCAGCAGCTTCGGAGGGTACACAGATACGCAGTATTTT CASSFGGYTDTQYF
- TRBJ1-4 - TRBV7-6 TGTGCCAGCAGCTTAGAGGGTGAAAAACTGTTTTTT CASSLEGEKLFF
- TRBJ1-5 - TRBV2 TGTGCCAGCAGTGATAGAGGGCAGGGGAATCAGCCCCAGCATTTT CASSDRGQGNQPQHF
once TRBJ1-1 TRBD1 TRBV30 TGTGCCTGGAGTGGGACAGGGAACACTGAAGCTTTCTTT CAWSGTGNTEAFF
- TRBJ1-5 - TRBV2 TGTGCCAGCCAGGACCGAACCTCGAATCAGCCCCAGCATTTT CASQDRTSNQPQHF
- TRBJ2-7 - TRBV5-1 TGCGCCAGCAGCCGGGGAGGCGGCTACGAGCAGTACTTC CASSRGGGYEQYF
- TRBJ2-2 TRBD1 TRBV28 TGTGCCAGCACTACTGTAGGGACAGGGGGCGGCGGGGAGCTGTTTTTT CASTTVGTGGGGELFF
- TRBJ1-6 - TRBV18 TGTGCCAGCTCCCTGAACAGGGATTCACCCCTCCACTTT CASSLNRDSPLHF
- TRBJ2-1 - TRBV6-5 TGTGCCAGCACCTCGGGGCTGAATGAGCAGTTCTTC CASTSGLNEQFF
- TRBJ2-3 - TRBV5-1 TGCGCCAGCAGCTTAGATGGACAGTCCACGGATACGCAGTATTTT CASSLDGQSTDTQYF
- TRBJ2-1 TRBD2 TRBV9 TGTGCCAGCAGCGCTACCGGGACTAGCTACAATGAGCAGTTCTTC CASSATGTSYNEQFF
once TRBJ2-4 - TRBV6-5 TGTGCCAGCAGTTACCGACTCTCAGCCAAAAACATTCAGTACTTC CASSYRLSAKNIQYF
- TRBJ1-4 - TRBV6-1 TGTGCCAGCAGTGAATTGACAGCTCCAACTAATGAAAAACTGTTTTTT CASSELTAPTNEKLFF
- TRBJ2-7 TRBD2 TRBV5-4 TGTGCCAGCAGCCGGGGACTAGCGGGAGGGGGCCGCGAGCAGTACTTC CASSRGLAGGGREQYF
- TRBJ2-5 TRBD2 TRBV11-2 TGTGCCAGCAGCTTAGGGCGACTAGCGGGAGGACTGGAGACCCAGTACTTC CASSLGRLAGGLETQYF
- TRBJ2-2 - TRBV5-1 TGCGCCAGCAGCTTGGACAGGCCCGGGGAGCTGTTTTTT CASSLDRPGELFF
few TRBJ1-2 TRBD1 TRBV30 TGTGCCTGGAGCTCCGGGACAGGGTGGGGCTACACCTTC CAWSSGTGWGYTF
- TRBJ2-1 - TRBV29-1 TGCAGCGTTGAACCCGAGGTCTCCTACAATGAGCAGTTCTTC CSVEPEVSYNEQFF
- TRBJ2-1 - TRBV11-3 TGTGCCAGCAGCTTAACGGACGGCTACAATGAGCAGTTCTTC CASSLTDGYNEQFF
- TRBJ2-2 TRBD1 TRBV7-2 TGTGCCAGCAGGCAATCGGGACAGGTCACCGGGGAGCTGTTTTTT CASRQSGQVTGELFF
- TRBJ2-1 TRBD2 TRBV5-4 TGTGCCAGCAGCTTAAGACTAGCGGGAGACAATGAGCAGTTCTTC CASSLRLAGDNEQFF
- TRBJ2-5 TRBD2 TRBV29-1 TGCAGCGTTGGGGGCGGGAGTAGGTACCAAGAGACCCAGTACTTC CSVGGGSRYQETQYF
- TRBJ2-3 - TRBV7-2 TGTGCCAGCAGCCTGACGGGGGCCGGCACAGATACGCAGTATTTT CASSLTGAGTDTQYF
- TRBJ2-1 TRBD1 TRBV11-2 TGTGCCAGCAGCAATGACAGGGGGCTTTCCAATGAGCAGTTCTTC CASSNDRGLSNEQFF
few TRBJ1-1 TRBD1 TRBV2 TGTGCCAGCGCCCGGACAGGGAACACTGAAGCTTTCTTT CASARTGNTEAFF
- TRBJ1-1 - TRBV23-1 TGCGCCACTAAAGGGGTTGGTGCTCCTCTGAACACTGAAGCTTTCTTT CATKGVGAPLNTEAFF
- TRBJ2-7 - TRBV28 TGTGCCAGCAGAAGCGAGGGGGGGATACTTTCCTACGAGCAGTACTTC CASRSEGGILSYEQYF
once TRBJ1-4 - TRBV19 TGTGCCAGTAGTATTGGACACGCAACTAATGAAAAACTGTTTTTT CASSIGHATNEKLFF
- TRBJ2-3 TRBD2 TRBV10-3 TGTGCCATCAGTGGGACTAGCGGGGGGACAGATACGCAGTATTTT CAISGTSGGTDTQYF
few TRBJ1-1 - TRBV21-1 TGTGCCAGCAGCAAAATGGGGATGAAAGGGCCGAAGGACACTGAAGCTTTCTTT CASSKMGMKGPKDTEAFF
- TRBJ2-7 TRBD2 TRBV4-1 TGCGCCAGCTCAACCTGGCCTAGCGGGAGCTACGAGCAGTACTTC CASSTWPSGSYEQYF
once TRBJ2-1 - TRBV27 TGTGCCAGCAGTTTCAGGAGCAGTTCGAATGAGCAGTTCTTC CASSFRSSSNEQFF
- TRBJ1-2 TRBD1 TRBV28 TGTGCCAGCAGTTTAGGGGGACAGGGATTCTTCGGCTACACCTTC CASSLGGQGFFGYTF
- TRBJ2-7 - TRBV19 TGTGCCAGTAGTATCCAGGGGGGCCAAGGGTCCTACGAGCAGTACTTC CASSIQGGQGSYEQYF
- TRBJ1-1 - TRBV5-8 TGTGCCAGCAGCTCAGGGTATGGACCTGAAGCTTTCTTT CASSSGYGPEAFF
- TRBJ2-1 TRBD2 TRBV6-4 TGTGCCAGCAGTGACGGCGGGAGGAGGCACAATGAGCAGTTCTTC CASSDGGRRHNEQFF
once TRBJ2-2 TRBD1 TRBV27 TGTGCCAGCAGTCCGGGACAGGGGGGCGGTCGCGGGGAGCTGTTTTTT CASSPGQGGGRGELFF
- TRBJ1-1 - TRBV4-2 TGTGCCAGCAGCCAAGACTCGGGCCGAACGAACACTGAAGCTTTCTTT CASSQDSGRTNTEAFF
- TRBJ1-1 - TRBV5-6 TGTGCCAGCAGCCTAATTGGGACACGCGATAGTTACACTGAAGCTTTCTTT CASSLIGTRDSYTEAFF
- TRBJ1-2 TRBD1 TRBV28 TGTGCCAGCAGCCGGGACAGGGGGCCCACCTATGGCTACACCTTC CASSRDRGPTYGYTF
- TRBJ1-4 - TRBV6-5 TGTGCCAGCGGGGGCAGTGAAAAACTGTTTTTT CASGGSEKLFF